This entry is about one TCR beta chain. The antigen is undetermined. This specimen belongs to a study of beta chain features in type 1 diabetes. General observations from the study: In the patient group, naive, central memory and Treg TCRB repertoires seemed more alike than in the healthy donor group. Reads derived from cDNA could over-represent cells showing high TCR expression. Significant though moderate, a shortening of TCRB CDR3s appeared in all four CD4+ subsets of Type 1 diabetes patients.

This CDR3 has 15 amino acids. Germline V gene data show CDR1 as KGHSH and CDR2 as LQKENI. With 6 bases clipped from V and 4 bases from J, the junction kept 4 bases outside the gene matches. The sequenced template was cDNA made from the entire isolated RNA. The assay was immunoSEQ multiplex PCR, and TCRdb's table has in-frame clones only and misses some. The profile covers 400,000 to 600,000 clones, with approximately 31% appearing a single time and about 0.065% taken by the ten largest. In total, each donor contributed a single heparinised blood draw that averaged around 100 mL. This chain links TRBV18 with TRBJ2-5; 14 bases are shared with TRBD2. This TCR came from a man aged 18-30 years in good health. Sequencing was done on a sample of naive CD4+ T cells from blood. The CDR3 bases are TGTGCCAGCTCCGGACTAGCGGGAGGTCCAGAGACCCAGTACTTC. Protein: CASSGLAGGPETQYF.